This T cell receptor (beta chain) was identified in a study of response to subunit inactivated influenza vaccine (dated by TCRdb to the late 2010s). Some background on the complete study: To follow how T cells responded to a trivalent subunit inactivated influenza vaccine, the researchers relied on deep quantitative profiling of the T cell receptor repertoire.

Clipping removes 3 bases from V and 0 bases from J, with 7 as the unmatched junction base count. The CDR3 has 17 amino acids, counting the end cysteine and phenylalanine. This entry keeps only the CDR3 DNA: 51 bases, framed from base 1. The germline V gene (reference sequence) provides CDR1 LNHNV and CDR2 YYDKDF. Study-wide findings and limitations: It was suggested by the authors that each seasonal influenza vaccination may recruit only a limited number of new T cells.

The table lists this clonotype with a few counts. Its cognate antigen has yet to be identified. Base qualities were left out, and no much larger clone turns up one base away. The method was RT-PCR. The sample was run on an Illumina HiSeq 2500. The public sequencing data were trimmed at Q25 with fastp and processed into clonotypes with MiXCR by TCRdb, which kept only in-frame beta chains. Rows are combined by CDR3 protein, so each entry shows the most common genes and DNA. The sample data list hundreds of thousands of distinct CDR3 sequences, and roughly 20% of these were observed just once. Around 9.9% of the sample comes from the top ten.

The V and J segments used are TRBV15 and TRBJ1-4, with 7 bases aligning to TRBD1. This clonotype was sampled from a man aged 50-59 years who received an inactivated influenza vaccine. Donor details come from another sample of the same person, matched by shared clones. This specimen consisted of PBMCs from blood, obtained 5 days after vaccination. The CDR3 here reads CATSRSRQGATNEKLFF. The nucleotides read TGTGCCACCAGCAGGTCAAGACAGGGTGCAACTAATGAAAAACTGTTTTTT.